Listed here is a single T cell receptor (beta chain). These data belong to a study of T cell repertoires in cytomegalovirus infection. At the level of the study: An indication of both CMV infection and matching HLA type came from public TCR beta signatures.

Germline assignment: CDR1 SGHNT and CDR2 YYREEE (reference sequence). Between the trimmed V and J ends, which lost 3 bases and 7 bases, there was a span of 17 bases. The CDR3 loop spans 15 amino acids. TCRdb re-derived calls from the reads in MiXCR, one entry per CDR3 protein. The sample yields about 180,000 distinct CDR3 sequences, about 17% seen once. V gene TRBV5-4 combines with J gene TRBJ2-1; D perhaps matches TRBD2 (6 bases). The sequence came from a human donor in good health (CMV status not recorded). Some clones in this sample may be carry-over from other donors' samples. Sequenced input: CD8+ T cells from PBMCs. The CDR3 DNA follows: TGTGCCAGCAGCTACCAAATAGCGGAGGGAAATGAGCAGTTCTTC. Its translation: CASSYQIAEGNEQFF. The variable domain in full, completed from reference TRBV5-4 and TRBJ2-1, reads ETGVTQSPTHLIKTRGQQVTLRCSSQSGHNTVSWYQQALGQGPQFIFQYYREEENGRGNFPPRFSGLQFPNYSSELNVNALELDDSALYLCASSYQIAEGNEQFFGPGTRLTVL.